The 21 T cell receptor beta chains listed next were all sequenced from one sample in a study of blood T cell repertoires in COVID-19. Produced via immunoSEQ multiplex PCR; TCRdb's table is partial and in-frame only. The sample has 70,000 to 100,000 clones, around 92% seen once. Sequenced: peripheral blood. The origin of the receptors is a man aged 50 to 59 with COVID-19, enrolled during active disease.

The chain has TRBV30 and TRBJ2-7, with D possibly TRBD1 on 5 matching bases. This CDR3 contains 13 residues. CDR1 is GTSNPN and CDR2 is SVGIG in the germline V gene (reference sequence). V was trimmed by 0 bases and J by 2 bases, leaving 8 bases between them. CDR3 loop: CAWSVKGPYEQYF. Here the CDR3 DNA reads TGTGCCTGGAGTGTTAAGGGGCCCTACGAGCAGTACTTC.

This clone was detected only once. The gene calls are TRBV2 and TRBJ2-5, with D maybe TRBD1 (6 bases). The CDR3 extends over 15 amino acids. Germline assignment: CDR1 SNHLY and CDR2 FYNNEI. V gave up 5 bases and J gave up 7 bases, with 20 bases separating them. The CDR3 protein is CASSRSWDIGGTQYF. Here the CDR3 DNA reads TGTGCCAGCAGTCGAAGTTGGGACATTGGAGGGACCCAGTACTTC.

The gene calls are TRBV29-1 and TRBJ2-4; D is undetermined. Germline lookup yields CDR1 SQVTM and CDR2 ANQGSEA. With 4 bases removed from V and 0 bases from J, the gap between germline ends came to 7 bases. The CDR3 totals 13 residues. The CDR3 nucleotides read TGCAGCGTTGGAGGTCTAGCCAAAAACATTCAGTACTTC. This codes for CSVGGLAKNIQYF.

The CDR3 protein is CASSEGRGETQYF. The CDR3 coding sequence is TGTGCCAGCAGTGAAGGCAGGGGGGAGACCCAGTACTTC. V and J are TRBV2 and TRBJ2-5; 7 nucleotides match TRBD1. The CDR3 covers 13 residues. CDR1 is SNHLY, CDR2 FYNNEI, per germline. After removal of 1 base from V and 5 bases from J, the junction contained 1 base not matched to a gene.

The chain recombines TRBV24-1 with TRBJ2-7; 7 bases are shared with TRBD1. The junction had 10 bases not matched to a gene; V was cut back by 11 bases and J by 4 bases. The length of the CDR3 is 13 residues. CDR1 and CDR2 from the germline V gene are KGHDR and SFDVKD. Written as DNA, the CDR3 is TGTGCCAGACCGAAGGGGGCAGGTTACGAGCAGTACTTC. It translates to CARPKGAGYEQYF.

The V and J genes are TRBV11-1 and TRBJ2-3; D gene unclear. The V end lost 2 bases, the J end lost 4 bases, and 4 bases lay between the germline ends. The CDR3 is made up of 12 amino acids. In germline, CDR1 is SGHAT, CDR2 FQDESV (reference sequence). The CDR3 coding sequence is TGTGCCAGCAGCTTATCATCAGATACGCAGTATTTT. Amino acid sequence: CASSLSSDTQYF.

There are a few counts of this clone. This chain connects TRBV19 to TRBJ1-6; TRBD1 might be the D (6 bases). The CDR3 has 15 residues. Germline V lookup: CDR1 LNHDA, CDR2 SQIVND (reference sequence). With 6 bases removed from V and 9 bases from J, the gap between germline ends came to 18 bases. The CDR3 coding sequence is TGTGCCAGTAGGCTCGGGGGGCATGGCAGTTCACCCCTCCACTTT. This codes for CASRLGGHGSSPLHF.

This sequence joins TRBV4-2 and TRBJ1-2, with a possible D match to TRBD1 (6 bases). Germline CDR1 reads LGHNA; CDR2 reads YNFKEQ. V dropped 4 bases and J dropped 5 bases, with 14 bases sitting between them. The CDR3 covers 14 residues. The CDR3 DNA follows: TGTGCCAGCAGCCCTGACAGGACGTTTTATGGCTACACCTTC. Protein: CASSPDRTFYGYTF.

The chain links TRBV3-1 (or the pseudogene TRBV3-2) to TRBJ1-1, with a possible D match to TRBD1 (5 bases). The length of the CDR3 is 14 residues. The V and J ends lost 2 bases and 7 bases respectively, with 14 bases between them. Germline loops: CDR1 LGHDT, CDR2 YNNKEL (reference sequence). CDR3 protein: CASSQYQGTGEAFF. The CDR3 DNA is TGTGCCAGCAGCCAATATCAGGGAACCGGTGAAGCTTTCTTT.

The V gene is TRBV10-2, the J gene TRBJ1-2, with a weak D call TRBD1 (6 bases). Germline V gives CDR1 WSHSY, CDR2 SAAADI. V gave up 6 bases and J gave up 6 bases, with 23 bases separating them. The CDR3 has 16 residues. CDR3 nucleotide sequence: TGCGCCAGCAGGGGAGACTACTTGGGGGGGGCGGATGGCTACACCTTC. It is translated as CASRGDYLGGADGYTF.

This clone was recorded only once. The CDR3 DNA sequence: TGTGCCAGCAGTAAACAGGGAGGGATAACTGAAGCTTTCTTT. Translation: CASSKQGGITEAFF. The chain is built from TRBV25-1 and TRBJ1-1; D might be TRBD1 (6 bases). The CDR3 length is 14 residues. CDR1 and CDR2 (germline): MGHDK, SYGVNS. Trimming left V 5 bases short and J 5 bases short, with 15 bases between.

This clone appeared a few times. Here the CDR3 DNA reads TGTGCCAGCAGCCTTTTCGGACAGGGGGGGAATGAAAAACTGTTTTTT. Protein sequence: CASSLFGQGGNEKLFF. The V and J genes are TRBV7-2 and TRBJ1-4; TRBD1 matches 10 bases. The V segment lost 5 bases and the J segment 5 bases; nucleotides outside the gene matches: 8. This CDR3 has 16 residues. CDR1 is SGHTA, CDR2 FQGNSA, per germline.

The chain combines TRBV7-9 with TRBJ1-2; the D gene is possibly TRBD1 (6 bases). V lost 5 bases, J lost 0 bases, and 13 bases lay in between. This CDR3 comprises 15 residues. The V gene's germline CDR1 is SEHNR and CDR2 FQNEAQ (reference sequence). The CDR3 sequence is CASSTRGSANYGYTF. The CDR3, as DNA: TGTGCCAGCAGCACCAGGGGTTCGGCTAACTATGGCTACACCTTC.

CDR3 region: CASSLAGTGLIGELFF. The CDR3 coding sequence is TGCGCCAGCAGCTTGGCCGGGACAGGGTTAATCGGGGAGCTGTTTTTT. The chain is built from TRBV5-1 and TRBJ2-2; 9 nucleotides agree with TRBD1. Germline assignment: CDR1 SGHRS and CDR2 YFSETQ. With V trimmed by 0 bases and J by 7 bases, 7 bases remained unmatched. The CDR3 consists of 16 residues.

This chain's CDR3 is CASSPGQNSGNTIYF. The CDR3 DNA is TGTGCCAGCAGCCCTGGACAAAACTCTGGAAACACCATATATTTT. The rearrangement links TRBV7-9 to TRBJ1-3, with D perhaps TRBD1 (5 bases). Germline V gene lookup returns CDR1 SEHNR and CDR2 FQNEAQ (reference sequence). V was cut by 5 bases and J by 0 bases, with 11 bases left in between. There are 15 residues in the CDR3.

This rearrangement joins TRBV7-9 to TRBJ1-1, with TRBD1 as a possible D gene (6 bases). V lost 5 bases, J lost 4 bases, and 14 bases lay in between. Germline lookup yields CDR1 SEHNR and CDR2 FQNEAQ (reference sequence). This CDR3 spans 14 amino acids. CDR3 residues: CASSTTGYSTEAFF. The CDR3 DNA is TGTGCCAGCAGCACAACAGGGTATTCCACTGAAGCTTTCTTT. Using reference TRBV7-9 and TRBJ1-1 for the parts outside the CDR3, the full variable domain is DTGVSQNPRHKITKRGQNVTFRCDPISEHNRLYWYRQTLGQGPEFLTYFQNEAQLEKSRLLSDRFSAERPKGSFSTLEIQRTEQGDSAMYLCASSTTGYSTEAFFGQGTRLTVV.

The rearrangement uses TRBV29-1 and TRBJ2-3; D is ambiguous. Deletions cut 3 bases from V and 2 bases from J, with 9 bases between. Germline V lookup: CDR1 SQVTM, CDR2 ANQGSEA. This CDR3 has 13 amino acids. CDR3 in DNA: TGCAGCGTTGATGGCCGAAACACAGATACGCAGTATTTT. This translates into CSVDGRNTDTQYF.

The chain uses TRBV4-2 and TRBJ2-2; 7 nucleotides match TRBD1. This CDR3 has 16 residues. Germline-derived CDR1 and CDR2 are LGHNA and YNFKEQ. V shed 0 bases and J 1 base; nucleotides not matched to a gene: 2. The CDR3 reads CASSQETGLNTGELFF. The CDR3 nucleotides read TGTGCCAGCAGCCAAGAGACAGGGTTGAACACCGGGGAGCTGTTTTTT.

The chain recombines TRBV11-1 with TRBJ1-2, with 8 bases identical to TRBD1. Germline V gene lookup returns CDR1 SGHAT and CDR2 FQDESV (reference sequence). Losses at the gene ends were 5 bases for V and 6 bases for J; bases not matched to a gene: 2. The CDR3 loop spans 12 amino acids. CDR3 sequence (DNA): TGTGCCAGCAGCACGGACAGGGATGGCTACACCTTC. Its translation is CASSTDRDGYTF.

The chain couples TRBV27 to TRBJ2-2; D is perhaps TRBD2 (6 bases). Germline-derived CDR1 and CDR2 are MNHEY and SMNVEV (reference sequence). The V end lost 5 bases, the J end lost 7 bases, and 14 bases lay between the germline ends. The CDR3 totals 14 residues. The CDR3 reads CASSPRTTDGELFF. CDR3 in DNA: TGTGCCAGCAGTCCACGGACTACCGACGGGGAGCTGTTTTTT.

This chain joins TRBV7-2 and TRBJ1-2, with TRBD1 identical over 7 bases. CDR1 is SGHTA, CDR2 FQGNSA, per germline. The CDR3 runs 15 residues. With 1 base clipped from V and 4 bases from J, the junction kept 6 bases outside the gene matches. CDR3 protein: CASSLVVQGVYGYTF. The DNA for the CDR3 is TGTGCCAGCAGCTTAGTAGTCCAGGGGGTCTATGGCTACACCTTC.